Here is one T cell receptor (beta chain) with its context. Germline V gene lookup returns CDR1 SGHAT and CDR2 FQNNGV. The CDR3 length is 16 residues. After removal of 5 bases from V and 4 bases from J, the junction contained 10 bases not matched to a gene. These data belong to a study of CD8 T cells in Susac syndrome. The study sequenced TCR beta in blood CD8+ and CD4+ T cells. Healthy donors constituted the controls, which were matched for age and sex. The TEMRA cells underwent FACS enrichment, while the CD8+ and CD4+ T cells underwent negative isolation. Random-hexamer reverse transcription was applied to about 0.5 to 1 ug RNA. It was immunoSEQ multiplex PCR that amplified TCR beta CDR3 across 54 Vbeta and 13 Jbeta. TCRdb re-analysed the immunoSEQ multiplex PCR reads in MiXCR, keeping a single row per CDR3 protein. The sample shows over 80,000 distinct CDR3 sequences, around 93% of them seen only once.

Sequences were obtained from CD8+ T cells from PBMCs. This clonotype originated in a human donor in good health. The gene calls are TRBV11-2 and TRBJ2-7; 11 bases are a match to TRBD2. In DNA, the CDR3 is TGTGCCAGCAGCCCCCCGGGGGTAGCGGGGGGGTACGAGCAGTACTTC. It yields the protein CASSPPGVAGGYEQYF.